A single sample gave rise to the 13 T cell receptor beta chains below, sequenced in a study of early T cells in non-severe SARS-CoV-2 infection. One entry per CDR3 protein results from TCRdb running MiXCR on the 5' RACE reads. The sample contains 30,000 or so distinct CDR3 sequences, under 4% of which appear only once. Sample: whole blood. These receptors were taken from an adult who was a healthcare worker with PCR-confirmed SARS-CoV-2 infection or an uninfected control (not recorded which).

This clonotype has a count of ten or more. J is TRBJ2-5 and V is TRBV5-4, with a possible D match to TRBD2 (5 bases). Deletions cut 5 bases from V and 0 bases from J, with 11 bases between. The CDR3 sequence is 14 residues long. Germline V lookup: CDR1 SGHNT, CDR2 YYREEE (reference sequence). The CDR3 DNA is TGTGCCAGCAGAACGGAGGCCCACCAAGAGACCCAGTACTTC. Protein: CASRTEAHQETQYF.

This clonotype was seen only a few times. The V gene is TRBV13, the J gene TRBJ1-4, with D unresolved. Trimming removed 3 bases from V and 0 bases from J, with 14 bases in between. Per germline, CDR1 PRHDT and CDR2 FYEKMQ (reference sequence). The CDR3 sequence is 17 residues long. The CDR3 reads CASSFHDGGSTNEKLFF. In DNA form, the CDR3 reads TGTGCCAGCAGCTTCCACGACGGCGGGTCAACTAATGAAAAACTGTTTTTT.

The chain is built from TRBV6-1 and TRBJ1-3; D unresolved. From germline, CDR1 is MNHNS and CDR2 SASEGT. The V gene lost 3 bases and the J gene lost 1 base, with 1 base spanning the gap. The CDR3 length is 12 residues. For the CDR3, the DNA is TGTGCCAGCAGTGAGTCTGGAAACACCATATATTTT. Its translation: CASSESGNTIYF.

This chain connects TRBV12-3 or TRBV12-4 to TRBJ2-2; TRBD2 matches 12 bases. This CDR3 is 17 amino acids long. The V gene end was trimmed by 6 bases and the J gene end by 1 base; junction bases not matched to a gene: 6. The CDR3 loop reads CASRRLAGALNTGELFF. The CDR3 DNA sequence: TGTGCCAGCAGACGACTAGCGGGGGCCCTGAACACCGGGGAGCTGTTTTTT.

This clonotype was seen repeatedly, ten times or more. V gene TRBV10-3 combines with J gene TRBJ1-4; D remains ambiguous. Germline V gene data show CDR1 as ENHRY and CDR2 as SYGVKD. The CDR3 has 16 residues. The germline V and J ends were trimmed by 4 bases and 8 bases, with 20 bases remaining between them. The CDR3 nucleotides are TGTGCCATCAGTGGCGGCGACGGGCCTGGAGGGGAAAAACTGTTTTTT. Translating gives CAISGGDGPGGEKLFF.

At least ten counts were recorded for this clonotype. The chain links TRBV10-3 to TRBJ2-7; possible D gene TRBD1, 6 bases. V was clipped by 5 bases and J by 5 bases, with 10 bases between them. Germline CDR1 reads ENHRY; CDR2 reads SYGVKD. The CDR3 runs 12 residues. The CDR3 region has the DNA TGTGCCATCAGTTCGGACAGTAACGAGCAGTACTTC. Residues: CAISSDSNEQYF.

This clonotype was counted ten times or more. This CDR3 is CASSWGSGQETQYF. CDR3 coding DNA: TGTGCCAGCAGTTGGGGTAGCGGACAAGAGACCCAGTACTTC. The chain recombines TRBV12-3 or TRBV12-4 with TRBJ2-5; perhaps TRBD2 as D (6 bases). Trimming removed 4 bases at V and 2 bases at J, with 11 bases between. This CDR3 contains 14 residues.

There are many counts of this clonotype. The chain couples TRBV18 to TRBJ1-1; D gene unclear. The germline gives CDR1 KGHSH, CDR2 LQKENI. V was shortened by 3 bases and J by 2 bases, with 13 bases between the two germline ends. CDR3 length equals 15 residues. CDR3 sequence (DNA): TGTGCCAGCTCACCGGCTGGGCAGACCAACACTGAAGCTTTCTTT. It codes for CASSPAGQTNTEAFF.

In its sample, this clonotype was seen many times. The rearrangement links TRBV2 to TRBJ2-6; no clear D gene. The V gene lost 4 bases and the J gene lost 4 bases, with 2 bases spanning the gap. The CDR3 covers 12 residues. In germline, CDR1 is SNHLY, CDR2 FYNNEI. CDR3 bases: TGTGCCAGCAGTGTCGGGGCCAACGTCCTGACTTTC. Translated, it gives CASSVGANVLTF.

This clonotype was counted at least ten times. The chain links TRBV28 to TRBJ2-7, with 7 positions matching TRBD2. The CDR3 loop spans 15 amino acids. J gave up 5 bases and V 2 bases, and 9 bases lay outside the gene matches. Germline assignment: CDR1 MDHEN and CDR2 SYDVKM. This CDR3 reads CASSLSGTYGDEQYF. The CDR3 DNA sequence: TGTGCCAGCAGTTTAAGCGGGACTTATGGCGACGAGCAGTACTTC.

There are many counts of this clonotype. The chain couples TRBV20-1 to TRBJ2-1; TRBD1 or TRBD2 may be the D gene (5 bases each). V gave up 0 bases and J gave up 7 bases, with 16 bases separating them. The V gene's germline CDR1 is DFQATT and CDR2 SNEGSKA (reference sequence). The CDR3 covers 15 residues. CDR3 bases: TGCAGTGCTAGAGATCCAGCAGGGAGTCTTAATGAGCAGTTCTTC. Translated: CSARDPAGSLNEQFF.

The V and J genes are TRBV7-2 and TRBJ2-5, with 7 bases aligning to TRBD1. Germline CDR1 SGHTA, CDR2 FQGNSA. CDR3 length: 14 residues. The junction had 2 bases not matched to a gene; V was cut back by 3 bases and J by 1 base. The CDR3 coding sequence is TGTGCCAGCAGCTTTTGGACAGGCCAAGAGACCCAGTACTTC. As protein: CASSFWTGQETQYF.

A remark on this clonotype: Mismatch with germline at one junction end may stem from a read error. The chain has TRBV6-6 and TRBJ2-2; 9 positions match TRBD1. Germline CDR1 reads MNHNY; CDR2 reads SVGAGI (reference sequence). This CDR3 spans 14 amino acids. CDR3 DNA: TGTACCAGCAGTTACGGACAGGGGTACCGGGAGCTGTTTTTT. As protein: CTSSYGQGYRELFF.